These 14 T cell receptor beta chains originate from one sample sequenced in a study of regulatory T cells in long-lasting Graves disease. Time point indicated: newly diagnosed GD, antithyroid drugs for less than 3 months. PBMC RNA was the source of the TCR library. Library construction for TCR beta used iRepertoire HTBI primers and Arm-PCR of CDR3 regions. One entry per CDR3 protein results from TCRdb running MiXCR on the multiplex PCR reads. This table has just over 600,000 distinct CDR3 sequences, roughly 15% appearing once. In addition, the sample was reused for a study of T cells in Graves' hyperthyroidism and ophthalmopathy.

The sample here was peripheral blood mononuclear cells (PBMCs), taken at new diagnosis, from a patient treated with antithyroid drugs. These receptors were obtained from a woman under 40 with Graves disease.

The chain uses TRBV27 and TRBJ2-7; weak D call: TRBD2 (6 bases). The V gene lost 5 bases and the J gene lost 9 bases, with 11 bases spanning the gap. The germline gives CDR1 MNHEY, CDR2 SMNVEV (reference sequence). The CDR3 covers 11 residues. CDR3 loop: CASSRAGSQYF. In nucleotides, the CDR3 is TGTGCCAGCAGTCGAGCGGGTTCGCAGTACTTC.

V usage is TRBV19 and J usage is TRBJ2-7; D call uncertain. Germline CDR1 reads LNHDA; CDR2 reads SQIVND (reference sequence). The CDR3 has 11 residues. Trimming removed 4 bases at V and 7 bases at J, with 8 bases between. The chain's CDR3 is CASSSLREQYF. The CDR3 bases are TGTGCCAGTAGTAGTCTCCGGGAGCAGTACTTC.

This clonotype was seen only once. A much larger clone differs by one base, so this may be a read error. CDR3 region: CASSEPTGERFDQPQHF. The CDR3 bases are TGTGCCAGCAGTGAACCTACAGGGGAGCGGTTCGATCAGCCCCAGCATTTT. The genes are TRBV28 and TRBJ1-5, with 7 bases matching TRBD1. The germline CDR1 and CDR2 sequences are MDHEN and SYDVKM. The CDR3 runs to 17 residues. V was clipped by 5 bases and J by 5 bases; unmatched bases: 15.

CDR3 coding DNA: TGCAGTGCTACGGCCGGGACTGGAAAAGAGACCCAGTACTTC. Protein sequence: CSATAGTGKETQYF. This chain links TRBV20-1 with TRBJ2-5; D may be TRBD2 (6 bases). Germline assignment: CDR1 DFQATT and CDR2 SNEGSKA (reference sequence). The CDR3 length is 14 residues. The ends were cut back, 4 bases at V and 3 bases at J, with 15 bases in the middle.

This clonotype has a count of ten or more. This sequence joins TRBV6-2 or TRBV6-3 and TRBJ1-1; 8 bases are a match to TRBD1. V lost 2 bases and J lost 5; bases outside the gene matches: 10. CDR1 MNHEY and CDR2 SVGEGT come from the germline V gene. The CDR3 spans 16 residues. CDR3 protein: CASSYDRGRGKTEAFF. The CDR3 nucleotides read TGTGCCAGCAGTTACGACAGGGGCCGAGGAAAGACTGAAGCTTTCTTT.

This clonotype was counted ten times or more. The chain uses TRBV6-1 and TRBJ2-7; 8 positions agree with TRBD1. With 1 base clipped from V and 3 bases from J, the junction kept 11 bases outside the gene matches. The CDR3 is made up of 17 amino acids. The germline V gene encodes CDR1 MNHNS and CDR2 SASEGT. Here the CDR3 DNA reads TGTGCCAGCAGTGAAGTCTCAGGGGGCGAAATTTTCTACGAGCAGTACTTC. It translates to CASSEVSGGEIFYEQYF.

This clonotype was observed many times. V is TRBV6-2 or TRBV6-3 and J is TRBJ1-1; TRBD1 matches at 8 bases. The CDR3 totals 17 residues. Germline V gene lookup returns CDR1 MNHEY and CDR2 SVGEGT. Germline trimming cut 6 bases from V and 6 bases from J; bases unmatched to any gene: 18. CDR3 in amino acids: CASSIETRQGIPPEAFF. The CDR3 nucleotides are TGTGCCAGCAGCATAGAGACTCGACAGGGGATACCACCTGAAGCTTTCTTT.

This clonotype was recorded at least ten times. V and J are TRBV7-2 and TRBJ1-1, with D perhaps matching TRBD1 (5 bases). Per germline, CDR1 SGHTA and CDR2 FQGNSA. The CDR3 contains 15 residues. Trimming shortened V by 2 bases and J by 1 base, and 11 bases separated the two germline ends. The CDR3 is CASSLTRDGNTEAFF. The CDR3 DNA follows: TGTGCCAGCAGCTTAACCAGGGATGGGAACACTGAAGCTTTCTTT.

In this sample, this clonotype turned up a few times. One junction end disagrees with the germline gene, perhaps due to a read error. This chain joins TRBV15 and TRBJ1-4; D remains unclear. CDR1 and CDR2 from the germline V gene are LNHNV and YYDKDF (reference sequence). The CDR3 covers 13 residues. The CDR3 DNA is TGTGCCACCAGCAGGTTAACTGATGAAAAACTGTTTTTT. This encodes CATSRLTDEKLFF. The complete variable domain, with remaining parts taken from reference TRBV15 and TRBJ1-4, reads DAMVIQNPRYQVTQFGKPVTLSCSQTLNHNVMYWYQQKSSQAPKLLFHYYDKDFNNEADTPDNFQSRRPNTSFCFLDIRSPGLGDTAMYLCATSRLTDEKLFFGSGTQLSVL.

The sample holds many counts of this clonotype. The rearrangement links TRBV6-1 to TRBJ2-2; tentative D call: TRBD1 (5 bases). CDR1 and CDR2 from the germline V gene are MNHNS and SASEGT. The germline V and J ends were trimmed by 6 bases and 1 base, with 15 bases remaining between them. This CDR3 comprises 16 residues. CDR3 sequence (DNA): TGTGCCAGCAGAAGTAGGGGAAAGCTGAACACCGGGGAGCTGTTTTTT. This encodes CASRSRGKLNTGELFF.

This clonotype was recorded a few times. CDR3 protein: CASSGTVNYNSPLHF. CDR3 nucleotide sequence: TGTGCCAGCAGCGGGACCGTTAACTATAATTCACCCCTCCACTTT. The chain uses TRBV11-2 and TRBJ1-6, with D perhaps TRBD1 (5 bases). The V end lost 5 bases, the J end lost 3 bases, and 11 bases lay between the germline ends. In germline, CDR1 is SGHAT, CDR2 FQNNGV. The CDR3 extends over 15 amino acids.

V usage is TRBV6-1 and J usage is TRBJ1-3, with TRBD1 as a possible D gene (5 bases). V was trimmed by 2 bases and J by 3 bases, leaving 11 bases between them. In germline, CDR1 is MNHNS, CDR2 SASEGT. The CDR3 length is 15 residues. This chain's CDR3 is CASSELGGFGNTIYF. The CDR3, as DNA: TGTGCCAGCAGTGAACTTGGGGGTTTTGGAAACACCATATATTTT.

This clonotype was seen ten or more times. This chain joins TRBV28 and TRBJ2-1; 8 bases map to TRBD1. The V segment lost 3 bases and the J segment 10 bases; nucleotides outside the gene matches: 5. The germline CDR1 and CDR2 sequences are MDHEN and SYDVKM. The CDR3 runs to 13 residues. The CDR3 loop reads CASSFSDRDEQFF. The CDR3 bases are TGTGCCAGCAGTTTCTCGGACAGGGACGAGCAGTTCTTC.

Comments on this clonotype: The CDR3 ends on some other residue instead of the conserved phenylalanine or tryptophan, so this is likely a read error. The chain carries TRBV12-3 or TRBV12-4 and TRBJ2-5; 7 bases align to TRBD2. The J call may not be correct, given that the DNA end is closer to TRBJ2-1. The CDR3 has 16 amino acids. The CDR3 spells CASSFGLAVNQETQFS. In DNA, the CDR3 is TGTGCCAGCAGTTTCGGGCTAGCGGTTAACCAAGAGACCCAGTTCTCC.